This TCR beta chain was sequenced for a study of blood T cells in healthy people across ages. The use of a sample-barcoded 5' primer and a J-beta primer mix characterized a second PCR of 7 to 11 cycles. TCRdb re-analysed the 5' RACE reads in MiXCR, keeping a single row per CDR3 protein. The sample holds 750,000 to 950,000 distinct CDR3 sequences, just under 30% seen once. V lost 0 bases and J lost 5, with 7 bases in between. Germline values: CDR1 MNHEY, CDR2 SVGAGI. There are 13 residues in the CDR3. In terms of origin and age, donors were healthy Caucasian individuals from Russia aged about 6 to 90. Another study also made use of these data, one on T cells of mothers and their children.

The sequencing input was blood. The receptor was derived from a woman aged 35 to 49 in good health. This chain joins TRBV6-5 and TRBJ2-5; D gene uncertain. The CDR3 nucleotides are TGTGCCAGCAGTTACTCAGGGTGGGAGACCCAGTACTTC. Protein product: CASSYSGWETQYF.